This TCR beta chain was captured in a study of cytomegalovirus exposure and HLA in healthy donors. Findings and limits, study-wide: Across donors, presence/absence analyses took sequencing depth to be roughly uniform. Owing to their indistinguishability, certain V segments, notably TRBV6-2 and TRBV6-3, were excluded.

The germline V gene encodes CDR1 LGHNA and CDR2 YSLEER. The CDR3 loop spans 16 amino acids. The V gene end was trimmed by 0 bases and the J gene end by 8 bases; junction bases not matched to a gene: 8. In this sample, this clone turned up a few times. Its antigen is unknown. Both 60 Vbeta primers and 13 Jbeta primers went into the PCR. Profiling relied on immunoSEQ multiplex PCR, and the TCRdb table lists in-frame clones only, not all of them. The sample includes tens of thousands of clones, about four fifths seen only once; the top ten take approximately 50%. The clonotype was recovered from a man aged 50 to 60 in good health and CMV-seropositive. The sample consisted of PBMCs. The chain has TRBV4-3 and TRBJ2-4; 9 nucleotides agree with TRBD1. The CDR3 here is CASSQETGTGLYIQYF. The CDR3 nucleotides read TGCGCCAGCAGCCAAGAAACCGGGACAGGGTTGTACATTCAGTACTTC.